Below, 25 T cell receptor beta chains from the same sample are listed, as sequenced in a study of T cell changes during pregnancy in multiple sclerosis. The method was immunoSEQ multiplex PCR; TCRdb's version includes in-frame clones alone and lacks a portion of them. The data contain roughly 60,000 clones, 95% to 97% of them singletons. The sample in question was CD8+ T cells from peripheral blood mononuclear cells, obtained after pregnancy. The receptors shown here come from a female donor with multiple sclerosis, enrolled in a pregnancy study.

CDR3 in DNA: TGTGCCAGCACCTTCTCCACATTATACACTGAAGCTTTCTTT. This translates into CASTFSTLYTEAFF. The chain links TRBV14 to TRBJ1-1; D unclear. The CDR3 sequence is 14 residues long. V shed 7 bases and J shed 3 bases, with 15 bases lying between them. Germline V gene data show CDR1 as SGHDN and CDR2 as FVKESK.

The V call is TRBV28, the J call TRBJ2-1; TRBD2 aligns across 8 bases. The trim removed 6 bases at V and 0 bases at J, leaving 4 bases unmatched. CDR3 size: 15 residues. Looked up from germline, CDR1 is MDHEN and CDR2 is SYDVKM. The CDR3 region has the DNA TGTGCCAGCAGGGCTACTAGCGGCTCCTACAATGAGCAGTTCTTC. Protein product: CASRATSGSYNEQFF. Combining the CDR3 with reference TRBV28 and TRBJ2-1 gives the whole variable domain DVKVTQSSRYLVKRTGEKVFLECVQDMDHENMFWYRQDPGLGLRLIYFSYDVKMKEKGDIPEGYSVSREKKERFSLILESASTNQTSMYLCASRATSGSYNEQFFGPGTRLTVL.

The chain carries TRBV7-6 and TRBJ2-1, with 10 bases aligning to TRBD2. Germline values: CDR1 SGHVS, CDR2 FNYEAQ. The CDR3 covers 20 residues. The J segment lost 8 bases and the V segment lost 1 base, leaving 20 bases of the junction unmatched. CDR3 sequence: CASSLEGRLAGVVALDEQFF. As DNA, the CDR3 is TGTGCCAGCAGCTTAGAGGGGCGGCTAGCGGGAGTAGTGGCGTTGGATGAGCAGTTCTTC. The whole variable domain, remainder taken from reference TRBV7-6 and TRBJ2-1, is GAGVSQSPRYKVTKRGQDVALRCDPISGHVSLYWYRQALGQGPEFLTYFNYEAQQDKSGLPNDRFSAERPEGSISTLTIQRTEQRDSAMYRCASSLEGRLAGVVALDEQFFGPGTRLTVL.

The J gene is TRBJ1-5, the V gene TRBV27; D is undetermined. Trimming removed 6 bases from V and 4 bases from J, with 7 bases in between. Germline V gene data show CDR1 as MNHEY and CDR2 as SMNVEV (reference sequence). The CDR3 is 12 amino acids. DNA of the CDR3: TGTGCCAGCAGCTTCTTTAATCAGCCCCAGCATTTT. It yields the protein CASSFFNQPQHF.

CDR3 sequence reads: CASSPGLTNEQFF. The CDR3 DNA sequence: TGTGCCAGCAGCCCGGGACTCACAAATGAGCAGTTCTTC. The gene calls are TRBV7-9 and TRBJ2-1; D might be TRBD2 (6 bases). Germline CDR1 reads SEHNR; CDR2 reads FQNEAQ (reference sequence). This CDR3 comprises 13 residues. Deletions cut 5 bases from V and 7 bases from J, with 12 bases between.

This clone was detected only once. V and J are TRBV5-1 and TRBJ2-4; D is ambiguous. V gave up 0 bases and J gave up 0 bases, with 10 bases separating them. Germline V gives CDR1 SGHRS, CDR2 YFSETQ. The CDR3 runs to 16 residues. The CDR3 reads CASSLATELAKNIQYF. In nucleotides, the CDR3 is TGCGCCAGCAGCTTGGCCACCGAACTAGCCAAAAACATTCAGTACTTC.

This chain connects TRBV15 to TRBJ2-2; D is unresolved. Trimming stripped 0 bases from V and 2 bases from J, with 10 bases between. The CDR3 has 16 residues. Per germline, CDR1 LNHNV and CDR2 YYDKDF (reference sequence). CDR3 sequence reads: CATSRDPSGNTGELFF. In DNA form, the CDR3 reads TGTGCCACCAGCAGAGACCCCTCAGGAAACACCGGGGAGCTGTTTTTT.

V usage is TRBV27 and J usage is TRBJ2-7, with a possible D match to TRBD2 (7 bases). The CDR3 has 14 amino acids. Germline V lookup: CDR1 MNHEY, CDR2 SMNVEV (reference sequence). Between the trimmed V and J ends, which lost 3 bases and 4 bases, there was a span of 13 bases. This CDR3 reads CASSFAGAGYEQYF. The CDR3 DNA reads TGTGCCAGCAGTTTTGCGGGGGCTGGGTACGAGCAGTACTTC.

The gene calls are TRBV6-1 and TRBJ2-7; TRBD1 is a possible D gene (5 bases). The CDR3 spans 14 residues. Germline V lookup: CDR1 MNHNS, CDR2 SASEGT. The V end was cut by 1 base, the J end by 3 bases, with 10 bases between. The CDR3, as DNA: TGTGCCAGCAGTGAAGTAGGGGCAGGCTACGAGCAGTACTTC. This translates into CASSEVGAGYEQYF.

The CDR3 DNA reads as TGTGCCAGCAGTTACTCTGAGGGTTACTATGGCTACACCTTC. Translated, it gives CASSYSEGYYGYTF. The chain combines TRBV6-5 with TRBJ1-2; the D is unclear. Trimming removed 0 bases at V and 3 bases at J, with 8 bases between. Germline V lookup: CDR1 MNHEY, CDR2 SVGAGI. CDR3 length: 14 amino acids.

The rearrangement uses TRBV28 and TRBJ1-1; D remains unclear. The CDR3 is 11 amino acids. From germline, CDR1 is MDHEN and CDR2 SYDVKM. The ends were cut back, 6 bases at V and 3 bases at J, with 5 bases in the middle. The CDR3 DNA reads as TGTGCCAGCAGCTTTGACACTGAAGCTTTCTTT. This sequence encodes CASSFDTEAFF.

The chain employs TRBV27 and TRBJ2-3; 9 nucleotides line up with TRBD2. There are 13 residues in the CDR3. The V segment lost 8 bases and the J segment 5 bases; nucleotides outside the gene matches: 5. CDR1 and CDR2 (germline): MNHEY, SMNVEV (reference sequence). CDR3 sequence: CASVAGEEDTQYF. The CDR3 nucleotides are TGTGCCAGCGTAGCGGGAGAGGAAGATACGCAGTATTTT.

DNA of the CDR3: TGTGCCAGCTCACCTGAAGCGGGAGGCGTTAATGAGCAGTTCTTC. Translating it yields CASSPEAGGVNEQFF. The chain couples TRBV18 to TRBJ2-1; TRBD2 agrees at 9 bases. Germline V gene lookup returns CDR1 KGHSH and CDR2 LQKENI. Trimming at V came to 3 bases and at J to 7 bases, leaving 7 bases not matched to a gene. This CDR3 has 15 amino acids.

The rearrangement links TRBV9 to TRBJ2-7; possible D gene TRBD2, 5 bases. Germline loops: CDR1 SGDLS, CDR2 YYNGEE. This CDR3 is 13 amino acids long. V was shortened by 0 bases and J by 3 bases, with 7 bases between the two germline ends. The DNA of the CDR3 is TGTGCCAGCAGCGTAGCTGAGGGCTACGAGCAGTACTTC. As protein: CASSVAEGYEQYF.

The chain carries TRBV5-1 and TRBJ2-7, with TRBD1 matching 7 bases. Germline CDR1 reads SGHRS; CDR2 reads YFSETQ. The CDR3 has 17 amino acids. The trim removed 0 bases at V and 2 bases at J, leaving 11 bases unmatched. CDR3 residues: CASSLAGTDLVAYEQYF. Here the CDR3 DNA reads TGCGCCAGCAGCTTGGCGGGGACAGACCTAGTAGCCTACGAGCAGTACTTC.

This chain joins TRBV29-1 and TRBJ2-7, with TRBD2 matching 11 bases. V shed 4 bases, J shed 3 bases, and the junction held 5 bases outside the gene matches. Germline CDR1 SQVTM, CDR2 ANQGSEA. The CDR3 contains 14 residues. CDR3 sequence: CSVGRLAGGYEQYF. The CDR3, as DNA: TGCAGCGTTGGGAGGCTAGCGGGAGGCTACGAGCAGTACTTC.

CDR3 amino acids: CASSKFLAGGYQETQYF. The CDR3, as DNA: TGTGCCAGCAGCAAGTTTCTAGCGGGAGGATACCAAGAGACCCAGTACTTC. The chain combines TRBV21-1 with TRBJ2-5; the D segment call TRBD2 is taken from the table without a DNA check. TRBV21-1 is a listed pseudogene. CDR3 length: 17 residues.

The rearrangement uses TRBV7-9 and TRBJ1-5; 10 positions agree with TRBD1. Germline lookup yields CDR1 SEHNR and CDR2 FQNEAQ (reference sequence). The CDR3 consists of 16 residues. V was clipped by 5 bases and J by 0 bases; unmatched bases: 4. This CDR3 is CASSLGTGVSNQPQHF. The CDR3 DNA follows: TGTGCCAGCAGCCTTGGGACAGGGGTTAGCAATCAGCCCCAGCATTTT.

V usage is TRBV4-1 and J usage is TRBJ1-5; D unresolved. The CDR3 covers 17 residues. V lost 1 base and J 4 bases, leaving 17 bases between the germline ends. Per germline, CDR1 MGHRA and CDR2 YSYEKL. The CDR3 here is CASSQAPGGNGNQPQHF. CDR3 DNA: TGCGCCAGCAGCCAAGCCCCGGGCGGGAACGGGAATCAGCCCCAGCATTTT.

The chain carries TRBV6-1 and TRBJ2-5; D gene unclear. Gene TRBJ2-7 matches the end of the DNA better, so the J call may be wrong. This CDR3 is built from 15 residues. From germline, CDR1 is MNHNS and CDR2 SASEGT. In DNA, the CDR3 is TGTGCCAGCAGTGAATACCCCGCGGTTACCTACGAGCAGTACTTC. This sequence encodes CASSEYPAVTYEQYF.

The chain joins TRBV11-2 to TRBJ2-1; a possible D gene is TRBD2 (6 bases). The CDR3 length is 15 residues. Trimming took 2 bases from V and 4 from J, leaving 12 bases between them. Looked up from germline, CDR1 is SGHAT and CDR2 is FQNNGV. The CDR3 coding sequence is TGTGCCAGCAGCTTACCGGGAGTAGGGTACAATGAGCAGTTCTTC. Encoded protein: CASSLPGVGYNEQFF.

V usage is TRBV15 and J usage is TRBJ2-1; 8 positions match TRBD1. Germline V gene data show CDR1 as LNHNV and CDR2 as YYDKDF (reference sequence). The CDR3 length is 14 residues. After removal of 3 bases from V and 7 bases from J, the junction contained 5 bases not matched to a gene. CDR3: CATSRGTGPNEQFF. CDR3 nucleotide sequence: TGTGCCACCAGCAGGGGGACAGGCCCAAATGAGCAGTTCTTC.

This sequence joins TRBV27 and TRBJ1-5; TRBD1 is a possible D gene (5 bases). Per germline, CDR1 MNHEY and CDR2 SMNVEV (reference sequence). CDR3 length: 15 amino acids. Trimming took 2 bases from V and 2 from J, leaving 10 bases between them. CDR3 nucleotide sequence: TGTGCCAGCAGTTTAGCGTCGGGGGGCAATCAGCCCCAGCATTTT. This sequence encodes CASSLASGGNQPQHF.

This chain joins TRBV6-5 and TRBJ2-1, with 9 bases aligning to TRBD2. Trimming at V came to 6 bases and at J to 5 bases, leaving 5 bases not matched to a gene. Germline V lookup: CDR1 MNHEY, CDR2 SVGAGI. CDR3 size: 14 residues. CDR3 region: CASRPSGVNNEQFF. As DNA, the CDR3 is TGTGCCAGCAGACCTAGCGGGGTGAACAATGAGCAGTTCTTC.

The V gene is TRBV6-1, the J gene TRBJ2-1, with D perhaps TRBD2 (5 bases). CDR3 size: 13 residues. Germline values: CDR1 MNHNS, CDR2 SASEGT. The V end was cut by 7 bases, the J end by 6 bases, with 13 bases between. The CDR3 reads CASTWGVTNEQFF. The DNA for the CDR3 is TGTGCCAGCACCTGGGGAGTCACCAATGAGCAGTTCTTC.